This TCR beta chain was documented in a study of T cells in Graves' hyperthyroidism and ophthalmopathy (dated by TCRdb to about 2019). Context from the whole study: Peripheral blood samples were taken at the time of initial diagnosis, prior to any treatment. In roughly six Graves' hyperthyroidism patients, the study also compared T-cell repertoires from thyroid tissue with T-cell repertoires from blood. The paper reports TCR Vbeta CDR3 sequencing of roughly 140 peripheral blood samples: around 45 ophthalmopathy, approximately 74 hyperthyroidism and around 17 progressor patients. After sampling, hyperthyroidism patients received methimazole starting at 30 mg daily, and ophthalmopathy patients received high-dose intravenous methylprednisolone. TCR V-J signatures able to tell the groups apart were searched for in a discovery cohort of 95 or so patients, of whom around 43 had Graves' ophthalmopathy and some 60 had stable Graves' hyperthyroidism. An independent validation cohort of 18 to 20 hyperthyroidism patients and 17 patients who later progressed to ophthalmopathy tested prospective prediction of ophthalmopathy. The 100 discovery patients were divided at random into training and test sets in a 7:3 ratio.

The TCR beta CDR3 regions were amplified from the RNA transcripts. The TCR CDR3 was subjected to a first round of RT-PCR using the HTBI primer set and the Qiagen OneStep RT-PCR kit. Libraries were constructed in a second round of multiplex PCR, after which size selection and purification were performed. Sequencing of the libraries was done on an Illumina HiSeq2000 using paired-end 100 bp reads. Per the source publication's procedure: SOAPnuke was used to process the raw data, throwing out any read that contained adapters or uncalled bases, had a mean Phred below 15, or lacked an exact constant-primer or identifier match. High-quality paired reads were merged with COPE v1.2.5, and unique nucleotide sequences were defined as clonotypes. MiTCR v1.1 was used to align the clonotypes against IMGT TRBV, TRBD and TRBJ reference segments. The analysis included only V-J combinations with a frequency above 0.0001, which together covered more than 99% of the repertoires. The TCS score was defined as F50 (clonal expansion) divided by E x V (chaos), with BLOSUM62-based TCRdist calculated between CDR3 peptides within each V-J. Welch's t-statistics and random forest reduced fewer than 600 V-J features to 13, which were used in a naive Bayes classifier (R e1071). TCRdb took the public reads, trimmed them with fastp at Q25, ran MiXCR for clone calling and kept in-frame beta chains. Each CDR3 protein appears once, grouped with its most common genes and DNA. V and J calls and clone size were set by TCRdb, not the authors. Counted in this sample were a few hundred thousand distinct CDR3 sequences; about 20% of them appeared once. The leading ten clones occupy under 55% of the sample.

As concerns this clonotype: Its antigen specificity is not known. Nothing much larger sits one base from this clone, and base qualities are not available.

Ophthalmopathy patients had moderately to severely active disease, with a Clinical Activity Score of 3 or more, a NOSPECS grade of 4 or more, and a disease duration of less than 3 months. Exclusion was applied to patients with uncontrolled infections, other autoimmune diseases, pregnancy or lactation. Clinical symptoms, serum thyroxine and TRAb, thyroid ultrasound, and orbital computed tomography formed the basis for the diagnoses. PBMCs were isolated from about 10 ml of fresh peripheral blood by Ficoll-Paque density gradient centrifugation. Total RNA was extracted with Trizol reagent, and quality was checked on an Agilent 2100 Bioanalyzer. The germline V gene encodes CDR1 LNHNV and CDR2 YYDKDF (reference sequence). The CDR3 runs 16 residues from the cysteine to the phenylalanine. Only CDR3 DNA remains: 48 bases, in frame from the first base. V sheds 0 bases and J sheds 0 bases, leaving 12 bases between their ends.

Points the paper makes about the study in general: During validation, the model predicted progression to ophthalmopathy a median of about 6.5 months ahead of onset, with around 71% sensitivity and 72% to 85% specificity. Sample size was not statistically predetermined, and investigators were not blinded to group allocation. Most expanded thyroid clonotypes (frequency above 0.001) were also detected in blood, a finding suggesting that blood repertoires may reflect thyroid immune responses. In cross-validation, a model built on a 13 V-J signature told ophthalmopathy apart from stable hyperthyroidism with 87.88% sensitivity and approximately 81% specificity, and in testing the same model reached 80%/75%.

The sequenced sample was blood. Recombination joined TRBV15 with TRBJ2-7; the D segment cannot be called with confidence. This clonotype was sampled from a woman between 65 and 79 years old with Graves' ophthalmopathy. The CDR3: CATSRDWAVSSYEQYF. The DNA sequence is TGTGCCACCAGCAGAGATTGGGCGGTAAGCTCCTACGAGCAGTACTTC.